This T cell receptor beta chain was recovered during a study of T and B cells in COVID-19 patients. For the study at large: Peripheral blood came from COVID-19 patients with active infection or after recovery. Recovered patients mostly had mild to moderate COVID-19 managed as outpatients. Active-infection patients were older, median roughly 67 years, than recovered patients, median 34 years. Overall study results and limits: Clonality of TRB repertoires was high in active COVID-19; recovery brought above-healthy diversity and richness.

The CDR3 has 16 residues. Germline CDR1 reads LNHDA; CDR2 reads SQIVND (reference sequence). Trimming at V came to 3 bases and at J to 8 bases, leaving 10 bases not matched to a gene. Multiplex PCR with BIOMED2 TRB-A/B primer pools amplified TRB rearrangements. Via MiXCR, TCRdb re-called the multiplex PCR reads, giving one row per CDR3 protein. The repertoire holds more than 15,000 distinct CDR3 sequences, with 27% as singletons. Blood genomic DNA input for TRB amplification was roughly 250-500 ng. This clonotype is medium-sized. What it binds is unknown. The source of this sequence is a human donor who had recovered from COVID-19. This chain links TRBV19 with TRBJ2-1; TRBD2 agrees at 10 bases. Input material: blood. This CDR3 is CASSILAGDGSDEQFF. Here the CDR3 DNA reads TGTGCCAGTAGTATCCTAGCGGGAGATGGGAGTGATGAGCAGTTCTTC. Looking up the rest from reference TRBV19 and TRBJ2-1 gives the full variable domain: DGGITQSPKYLFRKEGQNVTLSCEQNLNHDAMYWYRQDPGQGLRLIYYSQIVNDFQKGDIAEGYSVSREKKESFPLTVTSAQKNPTAFYLCASSILAGDGSDEQFFGPGTRLTVL.